This T cell receptor (beta chain) was documented in a study of tumor and adjacent non-tumor tissue in lung cancer. The overall study: Patients were aged about 31 to 85, approximately 11 men and 4 to 6 women, stage I to III.

With respect to this clonotype: Its specificity is unknown.

Regarding the study as a whole: Compared with tumor, normal lung showed significantly lower TCR diversity. Shorter survival was associated with higher TCR diversity in tumors.

Three rounds of nested PCR, following a modified ARM-PCR protocol, produced the TCRbeta library. TCRdb itself ran the multiplex PCR reads through MiXCR, one entry per CDR3 protein. The sample holds approximately 120,000 distinct CDR3 sequences, roughly 77% seen once. Germline V lookup: CDR1 MGHRA, CDR2 YSYEKL. Trimming shortened V by 4 bases and J by 5 bases, and 15 bases separated the two germline ends. This CDR3 is built from 15 residues. The template was RNA from unsorted bulk tissue. Between August and November 2014, newly diagnosed, chemotherapy-naive lung cancer patients underwent thoracic surgery in China.

Input material: lung tumor tissue. This TCR was recovered from a woman in her fifties or sixties with non-small cell lung cancer. The chain has TRBV4-1 and TRBJ1-5; D is unresolved. CDR3 DNA sequence: TGCGCCAGCAGCCCACTTGGTGGTTTATATCAGCCCCAGCATTTT. It specifies CASSPLGGLYQPQHF.